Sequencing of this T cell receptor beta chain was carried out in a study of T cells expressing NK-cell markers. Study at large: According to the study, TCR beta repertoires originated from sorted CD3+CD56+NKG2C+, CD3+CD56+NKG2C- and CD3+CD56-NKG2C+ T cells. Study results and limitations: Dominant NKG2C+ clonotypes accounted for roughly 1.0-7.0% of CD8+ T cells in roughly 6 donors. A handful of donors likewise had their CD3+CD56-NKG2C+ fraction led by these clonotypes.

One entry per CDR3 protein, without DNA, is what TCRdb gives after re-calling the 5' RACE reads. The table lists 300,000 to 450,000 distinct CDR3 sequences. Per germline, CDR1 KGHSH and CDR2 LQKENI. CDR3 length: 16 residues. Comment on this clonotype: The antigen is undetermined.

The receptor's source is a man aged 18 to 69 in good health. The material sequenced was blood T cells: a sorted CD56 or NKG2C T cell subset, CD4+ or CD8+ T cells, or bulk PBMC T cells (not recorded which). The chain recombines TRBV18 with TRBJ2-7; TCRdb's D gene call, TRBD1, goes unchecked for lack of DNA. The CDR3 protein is CASSPYSQGQGGEQYF.